This paragraph reports one TCR beta chain. Each CDR3 protein gets one entry after TCRdb re-called the RT-PCR reads with MiXCR. The table includes almost 700,000 distinct CDR3 sequences, 12% to 15% detected once. Material for sequencing was memory CD4+ T cells from blood. The clonotype comes from a female donor in good health, serving as a healthy control.

The CDR3 is CSASPPSGEGAFF. The CDR3 DNA reads TGCAGTGCTAGTCCTCCATCCGGGGAGGGTGCTTTCTTT. The chain recombines TRBV20-1 with TRBJ1-1; D is undetermined. Trimming stripped 3 bases from V and 11 bases from J, with 19 bases between. The CDR3 contains 13 residues. Germline loops: CDR1 DFQATT, CDR2 SNEGSKA (reference sequence).